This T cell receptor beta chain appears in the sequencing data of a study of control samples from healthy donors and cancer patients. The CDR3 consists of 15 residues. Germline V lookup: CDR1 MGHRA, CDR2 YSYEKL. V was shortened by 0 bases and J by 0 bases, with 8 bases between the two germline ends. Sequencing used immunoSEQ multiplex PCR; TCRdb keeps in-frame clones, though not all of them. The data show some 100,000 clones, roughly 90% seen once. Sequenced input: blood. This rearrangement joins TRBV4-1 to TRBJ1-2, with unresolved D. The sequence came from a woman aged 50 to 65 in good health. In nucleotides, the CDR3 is TGCGCCAGCAGCCAAGAACCCAGAGCTAACTATGGCTACACCTTC. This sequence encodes CASSQEPRANYGYTF.